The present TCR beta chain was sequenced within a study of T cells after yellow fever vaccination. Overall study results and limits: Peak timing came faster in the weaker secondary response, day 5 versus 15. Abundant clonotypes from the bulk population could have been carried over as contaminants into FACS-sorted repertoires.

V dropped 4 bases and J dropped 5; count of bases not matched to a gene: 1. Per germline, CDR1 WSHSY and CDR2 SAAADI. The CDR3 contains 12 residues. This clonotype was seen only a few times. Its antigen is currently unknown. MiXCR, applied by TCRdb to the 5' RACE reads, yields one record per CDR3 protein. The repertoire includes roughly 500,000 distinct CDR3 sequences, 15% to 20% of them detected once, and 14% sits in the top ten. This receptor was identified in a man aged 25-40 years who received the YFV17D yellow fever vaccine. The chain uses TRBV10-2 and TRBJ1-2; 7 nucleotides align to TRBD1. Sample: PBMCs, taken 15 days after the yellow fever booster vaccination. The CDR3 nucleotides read TGCGCCAGCAGTGGACAGGGATATGGCTACACCTTC. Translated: CASSGQGYGYTF.